The present entry profiles one TCR beta chain with its context. TCRdb re-called the 5' RACE reads and shows each CDR3 protein once, DNA omitted. The table lists 300,000 to 400,000 distinct CDR3 sequences, with just over 2.5% in the top ten. This entry belongs to a study of monozygotic twins with inflammatory bowel disease. Looked up from germline, CDR1 is SGHDN and CDR2 is FVKESK. The CDR3 spans 14 residues. The receptor was isolated from a human donor with ulcerative colitis or Crohn's disease, or a healthy co-twin of an affected twin (not recorded which). The V gene is TRBV14, the J gene TRBJ2-1; the TRBD2 assignment by TCRdb is unverifiable without DNA. Sequenced input: blood. The CDR3: CASSQMTSYDEQFF.